Sequencing of this T cell receptor beta chain was carried out in a study of blood T cells in healthy people across ages. A second PCR of 7 to 11 cycles used a sample-barcoded 5' primer and a J-beta primer mix. A single record per CDR3 protein comes from TCRdb applying MiXCR to the 5' RACE reads. The sample consists of about 1.6 million distinct CDR3 sequences, 30% to 35% of them appearing once. CDR1 is SGHAT, CDR2 FQNNGV, per germline. Trimming took 1 base from V and 5 from J, leaving 15 bases between them. The CDR3 contains 16 residues. The chain carries TRBV11-2 and TRBJ2-1; D might be TRBD2 (6 bases). The TCR comes from a woman in her 30s in good health. Sequencing was done on a sample of blood. CDR3 sequence: CASSLAYLAINNEQFF. CDR3 DNA: TGTGCCAGCAGCTTAGCCTATCTAGCGATCAACAATGAGCAGTTCTTC.